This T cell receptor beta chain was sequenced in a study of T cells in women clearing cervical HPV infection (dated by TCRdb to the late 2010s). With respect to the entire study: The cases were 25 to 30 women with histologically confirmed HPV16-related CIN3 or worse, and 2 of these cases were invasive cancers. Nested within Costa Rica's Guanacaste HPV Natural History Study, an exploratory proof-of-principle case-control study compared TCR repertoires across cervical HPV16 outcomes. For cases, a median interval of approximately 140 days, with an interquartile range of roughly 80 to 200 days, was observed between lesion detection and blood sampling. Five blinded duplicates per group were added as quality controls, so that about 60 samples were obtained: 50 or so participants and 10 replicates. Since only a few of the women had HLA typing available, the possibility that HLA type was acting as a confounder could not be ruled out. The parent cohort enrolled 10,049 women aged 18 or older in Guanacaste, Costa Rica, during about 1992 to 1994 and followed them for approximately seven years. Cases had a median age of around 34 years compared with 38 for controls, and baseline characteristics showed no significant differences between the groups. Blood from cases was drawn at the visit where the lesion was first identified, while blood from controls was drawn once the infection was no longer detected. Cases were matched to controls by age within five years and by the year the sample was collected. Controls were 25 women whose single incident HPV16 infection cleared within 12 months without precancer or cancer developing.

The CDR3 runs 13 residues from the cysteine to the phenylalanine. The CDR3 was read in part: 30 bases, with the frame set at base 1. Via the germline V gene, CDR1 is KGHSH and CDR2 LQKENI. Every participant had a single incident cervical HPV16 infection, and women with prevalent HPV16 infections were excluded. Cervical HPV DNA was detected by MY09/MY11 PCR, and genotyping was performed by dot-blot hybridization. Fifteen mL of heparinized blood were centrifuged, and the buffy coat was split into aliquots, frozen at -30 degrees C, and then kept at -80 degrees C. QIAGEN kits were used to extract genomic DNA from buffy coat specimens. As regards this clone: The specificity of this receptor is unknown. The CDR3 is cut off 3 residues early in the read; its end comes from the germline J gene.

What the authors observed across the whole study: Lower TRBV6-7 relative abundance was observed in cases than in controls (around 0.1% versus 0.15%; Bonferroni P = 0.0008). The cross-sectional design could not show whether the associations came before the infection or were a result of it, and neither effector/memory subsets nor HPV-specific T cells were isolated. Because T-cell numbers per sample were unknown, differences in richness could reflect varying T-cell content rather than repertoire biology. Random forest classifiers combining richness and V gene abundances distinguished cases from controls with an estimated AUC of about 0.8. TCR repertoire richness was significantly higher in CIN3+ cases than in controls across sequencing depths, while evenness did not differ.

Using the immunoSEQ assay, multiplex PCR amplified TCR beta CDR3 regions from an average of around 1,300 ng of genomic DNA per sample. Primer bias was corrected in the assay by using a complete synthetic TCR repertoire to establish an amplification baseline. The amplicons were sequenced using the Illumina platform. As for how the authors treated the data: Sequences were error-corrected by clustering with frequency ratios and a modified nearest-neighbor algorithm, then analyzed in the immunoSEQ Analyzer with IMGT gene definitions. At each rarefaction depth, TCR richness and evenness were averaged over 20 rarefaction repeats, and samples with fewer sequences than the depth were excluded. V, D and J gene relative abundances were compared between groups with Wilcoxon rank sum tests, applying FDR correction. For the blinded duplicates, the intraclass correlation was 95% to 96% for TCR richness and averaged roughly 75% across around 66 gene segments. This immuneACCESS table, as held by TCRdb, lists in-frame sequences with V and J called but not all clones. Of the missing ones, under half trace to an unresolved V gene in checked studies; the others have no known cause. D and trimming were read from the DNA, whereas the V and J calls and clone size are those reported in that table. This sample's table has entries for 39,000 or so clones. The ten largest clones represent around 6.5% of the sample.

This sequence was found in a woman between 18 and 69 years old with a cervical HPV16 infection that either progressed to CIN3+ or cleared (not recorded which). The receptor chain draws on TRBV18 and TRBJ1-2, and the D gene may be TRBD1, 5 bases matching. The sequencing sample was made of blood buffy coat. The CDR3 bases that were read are TGTGCCAGCTCACCACAGGGGCATCAAGGC. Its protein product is CASSPQGHQG. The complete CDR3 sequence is CASSPQGHQGYTF.